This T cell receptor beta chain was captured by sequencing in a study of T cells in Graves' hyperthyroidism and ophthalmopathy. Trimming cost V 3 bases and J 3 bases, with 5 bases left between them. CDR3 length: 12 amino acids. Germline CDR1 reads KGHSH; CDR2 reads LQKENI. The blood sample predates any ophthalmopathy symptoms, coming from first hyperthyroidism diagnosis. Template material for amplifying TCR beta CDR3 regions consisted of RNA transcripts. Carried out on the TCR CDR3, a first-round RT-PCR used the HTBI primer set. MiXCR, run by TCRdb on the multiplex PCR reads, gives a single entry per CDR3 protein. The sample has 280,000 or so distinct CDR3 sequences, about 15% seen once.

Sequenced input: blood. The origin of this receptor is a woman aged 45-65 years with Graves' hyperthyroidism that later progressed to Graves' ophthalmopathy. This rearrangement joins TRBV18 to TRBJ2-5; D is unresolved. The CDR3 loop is CASSPQKETQYF. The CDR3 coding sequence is TGTGCCAGCTCACCTCAAAAAGAGACCCAGTACTTC. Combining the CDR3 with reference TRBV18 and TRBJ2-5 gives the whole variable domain NAGVMQNPRHLVRRRGQEARLRCSPMKGHSHVYWYRQLPEEGLKFMVYLQKENIIDESGMPKERFSAEFPKEGPSILRIQQVVRGDSAAYFCASSPQKETQYFGPGTRLLVL.